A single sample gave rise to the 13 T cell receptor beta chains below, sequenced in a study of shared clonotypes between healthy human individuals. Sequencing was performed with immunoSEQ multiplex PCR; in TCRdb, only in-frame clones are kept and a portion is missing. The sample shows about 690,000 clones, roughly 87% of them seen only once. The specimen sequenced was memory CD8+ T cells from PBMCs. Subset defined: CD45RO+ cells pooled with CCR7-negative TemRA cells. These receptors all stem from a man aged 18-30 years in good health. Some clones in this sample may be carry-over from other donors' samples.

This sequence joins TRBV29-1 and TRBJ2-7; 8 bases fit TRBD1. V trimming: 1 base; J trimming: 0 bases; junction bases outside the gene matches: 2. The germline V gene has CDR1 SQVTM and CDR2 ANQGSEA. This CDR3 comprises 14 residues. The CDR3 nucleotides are TGCAGCGTTGAAGGGACAGGGAGCTCCTACGAGCAGTACTTC. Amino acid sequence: CSVEGTGSSYEQYF.

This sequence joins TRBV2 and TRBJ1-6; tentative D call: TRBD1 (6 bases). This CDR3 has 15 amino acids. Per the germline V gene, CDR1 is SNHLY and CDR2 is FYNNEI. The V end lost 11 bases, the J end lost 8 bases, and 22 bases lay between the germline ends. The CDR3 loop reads CAGAGTSGGDSPLHF. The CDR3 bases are TGTGCCGGCGCCGGGACCTCGGGGGGCGATTCACCCCTCCACTTT.

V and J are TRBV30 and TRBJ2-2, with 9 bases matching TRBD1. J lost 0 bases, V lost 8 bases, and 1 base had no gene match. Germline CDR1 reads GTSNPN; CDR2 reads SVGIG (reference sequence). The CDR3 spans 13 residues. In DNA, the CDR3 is TGTGCCCGGGACAGGGCGAACACCGGGGAGCTGTTTTTT. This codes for CARDRANTGELFF.

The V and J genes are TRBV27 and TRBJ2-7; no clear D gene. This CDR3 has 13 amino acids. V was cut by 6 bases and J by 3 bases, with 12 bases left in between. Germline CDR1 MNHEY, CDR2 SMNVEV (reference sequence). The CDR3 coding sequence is TGTGCCAGCAGCCCCGGTGTGAACTACGAGCAGTACTTC. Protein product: CASSPGVNYEQYF.

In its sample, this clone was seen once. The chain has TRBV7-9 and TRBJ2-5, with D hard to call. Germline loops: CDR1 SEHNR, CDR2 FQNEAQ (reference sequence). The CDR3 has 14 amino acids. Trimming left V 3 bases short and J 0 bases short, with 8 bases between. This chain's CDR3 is CASSFGRYQETQYF. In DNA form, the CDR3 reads TGTGCCAGCAGCTTCGGACGGTACCAAGAGACCCAGTACTTC.

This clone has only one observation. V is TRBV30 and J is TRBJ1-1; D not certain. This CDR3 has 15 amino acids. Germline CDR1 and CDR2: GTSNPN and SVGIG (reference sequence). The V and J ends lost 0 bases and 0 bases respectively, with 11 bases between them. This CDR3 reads CAWSVQQFMNTEAFF. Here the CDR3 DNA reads TGTGCCTGGAGTGTACAACAGTTCATGAACACTGAAGCTTTCTTT.

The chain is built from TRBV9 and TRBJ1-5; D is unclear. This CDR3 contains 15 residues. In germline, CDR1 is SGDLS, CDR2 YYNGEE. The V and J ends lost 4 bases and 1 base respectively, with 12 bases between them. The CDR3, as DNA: TGTGCCAGCAGCCTGACTGGCCTCAGCAATCAGCCCCAGCATTTT. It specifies CASSLTGLSNQPQHF. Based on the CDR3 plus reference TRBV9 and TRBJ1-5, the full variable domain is DSGVTQTPKHLITATGQRVTLRCSPRSGDLSVYWYQQSLDQGLQFLIQYYNGEERAKGNILERFSAQQFPDLHSELNLSSLELGDSALYFCASSLTGLSNQPQHFGDGTRLSIL.

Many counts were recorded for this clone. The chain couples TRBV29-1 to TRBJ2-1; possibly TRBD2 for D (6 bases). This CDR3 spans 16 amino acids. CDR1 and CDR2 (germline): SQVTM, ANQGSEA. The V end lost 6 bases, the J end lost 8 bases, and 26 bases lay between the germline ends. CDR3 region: CSVGLVGTAFRYEQFF. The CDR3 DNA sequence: TGCAGCGTCGGACTCGTTGGGACTGCTTTCCGGTATGAGCAGTTCTTC.

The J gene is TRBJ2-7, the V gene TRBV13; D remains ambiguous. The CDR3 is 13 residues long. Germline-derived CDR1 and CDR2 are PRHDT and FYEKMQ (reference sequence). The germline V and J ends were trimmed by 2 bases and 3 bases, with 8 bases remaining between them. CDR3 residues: CASSLSISYEQYF. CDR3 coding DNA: TGTGCCAGCAGCTTAAGCATTAGCTACGAGCAGTACTTC.

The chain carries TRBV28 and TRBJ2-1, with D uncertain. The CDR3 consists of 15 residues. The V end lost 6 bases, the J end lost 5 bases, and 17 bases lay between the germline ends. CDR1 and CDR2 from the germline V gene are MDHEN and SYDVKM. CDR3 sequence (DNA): TGTGCCAGCAGGCGCGTCGGCAGCGCAAACAATGAGCAGTTCTTC. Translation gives CASRRVGSANNEQFF.

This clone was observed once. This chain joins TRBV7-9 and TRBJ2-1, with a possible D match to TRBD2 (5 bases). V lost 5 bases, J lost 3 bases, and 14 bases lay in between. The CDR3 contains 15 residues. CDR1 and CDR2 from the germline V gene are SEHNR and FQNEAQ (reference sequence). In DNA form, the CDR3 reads TGTGCCAGCAGCCACCCGTTCGGAGGCTACAATGAGCAGTTCTTC. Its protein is CASSHPFGGYNEQFF.

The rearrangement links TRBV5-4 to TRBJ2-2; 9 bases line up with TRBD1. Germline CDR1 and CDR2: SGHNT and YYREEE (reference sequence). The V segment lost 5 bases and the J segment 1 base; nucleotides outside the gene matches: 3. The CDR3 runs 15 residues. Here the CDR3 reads CASRDRGKNTGELFF. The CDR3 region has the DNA TGTGCCAGCAGGGACAGGGGAAAGAACACCGGGGAGCTGTTTTTT.

The CDR3 nucleotides are TGTGCCTGGAGGTTAGGTACGAACACCGGGGAGCTGTTTTTT. Encoded protein: CAWRLGTNTGELFF. The V gene is TRBV30, the J gene TRBJ2-2; the D is unclear. In germline, CDR1 is GTSNPN, CDR2 SVGIG (reference sequence). The germline V and J ends were trimmed by 3 bases and 0 bases, with 8 bases remaining between them. The length of the CDR3 is 14 residues.